A selection of T cell receptor beta chains follows, all from one sample in a study of blood T cell repertoires in COVID-19. Using immunoSEQ multiplex PCR, the repertoire was profiled, and TCRdb retains in-frame clones only, with some absent. The sample lists approximately 310,000 clones, around 90% seen once, with 4.5% to 6.5% in the top ten. Sequencing was performed on PBMCs or T cells enriched from blood (not recorded which). These receptors were obtained from a man in his fifties or sixties who had recovered from COVID-19. Each CDR3 is given with its conserved first and last residue. A D gene is named only where the DNA matches it firmly. Only part of the rows carry a size: once, few, many, or a class if the clone is expanded.

cdr3_aa: CASRPQGANQPQHF
cdr3_nt: TGTGCCAGCAGGCCACAGGGGGCCAATCAGCCCCAGCATTTT
clone_size: -
j_call: TRBJ1-5
d_call: TRBD1
v_call: TRBV6-6

cdr3_aa: CASRRWTGTLTDTQYF
cdr3_nt: TGTGCCAGCAGACGCTGGACTGGAACATTGACAGATACGCAGTATTTT
clone_size: -
j_call: TRBJ2-3
d_call: -
v_call: TRBV11-2

cdr3_aa: CASSKAQGVGEKLFF
cdr3_nt: TGTGCCAGCAGCAAAGCGCAGGGCGTAGGTGAAAAACTGTTTTTT
clone_size: -
j_call: TRBJ1-4
d_call: -
v_call: TRBV7-9

cdr3_aa: CASSPEPGLGEQFF
cdr3_nt: TGTGCCAGCAGCCCAGAGCCGGGTCTGGGTGAGCAGTTCTTC
clone_size: -
j_call: TRBJ2-1
d_call: -
v_call: TRBV11-3

cdr3_aa: CASRQGLAGELEQYF
cdr3_nt: TGTGCCAGCAGGCAAGGACTAGCGGGAGAGCTTGAGCAGTACTTC
clone_size: -
j_call: TRBJ2-7
d_call: TRBD2
v_call: TRBV6-5

cdr3_aa: CASSQTGTSYEQYF
cdr3_nt: TGTGCCAGCAGCCAAACCGGGACTAGCTACGAGCAGTACTTC
clone_size: few
j_call: TRBJ2-7
d_call: TRBD2
v_call: TRBV14

cdr3_aa: CASSQVSSGGYEQYF
cdr3_nt: TGCGCCAGCAGCCAGGTCTCTAGCGGGGGCTACGAGCAGTACTTC
clone_size: -
j_call: TRBJ2-7
d_call: TRBD2
v_call: TRBV4-1

cdr3_aa: CASTAQSGDSYNEQFF
cdr3_nt: TGTGCCAGCACCGCCCAGTCAGGGGATTCCTACAATGAGCAGTTCTTC
clone_size: -
j_call: TRBJ2-1
d_call: -
v_call: TRBV2

cdr3_aa: CASSWASGRKHKAFF
cdr3_nt: TGTGCCAGCAGTTGGGCTTCCGGGAGAAAACATAAAGCTTTCTTT
clone_size: -
j_call: TRBJ1-1
d_call: -
v_call: TRBV28

cdr3_aa: CASSGLIMGTEAFF
cdr3_nt: TGTGCCAGCAGCGGACTGATCATGGGGACTGAAGCTTTCTTT
clone_size: -
j_call: TRBJ1-1
d_call: -
v_call: TRBV2

cdr3_aa: CASSEGGRVYNEQFF
cdr3_nt: TGTGCCAGCAGTGAGGGCGGGAGAGTCTACAATGAGCAGTTCTTC
clone_size: -
j_call: TRBJ2-1
d_call: TRBD2
v_call: TRBV6-1

cdr3_aa: CASSFTGRARLETQYF
cdr3_nt: TGTGCCAGCAGCTTTACTGGGAGGGCGAGGCTGGAGACCCAGTACTTC
clone_size: -
j_call: TRBJ2-5
d_call: TRBD2
v_call: TRBV7-9

cdr3_aa: CASIGGQGLNNEQFF
cdr3_nt: TGTGCCAGTATAGGGGGACAGGGGTTGAACAATGAGCAGTTCTTC
clone_size: once
j_call: TRBJ2-1
d_call: TRBD1
v_call: TRBV19

cdr3_aa: CASSLDGTSPEQFF
cdr3_nt: TGCGCCAGCAGCTTGGACGGGACTAGTCCTGAGCAGTTCTTC
clone_size: -
j_call: TRBJ2-1
d_call: TRBD2
v_call: TRBV5-1

cdr3_aa: CASSLSAEVSLNEQFF
cdr3_nt: TGTGCCAGCAGCTTATCAGCGGAAGTGTCTTTAAATGAGCAGTTCTTC
clone_size: -
j_call: TRBJ2-1
d_call: -
v_call: TRBV5-4

cdr3_aa: CASSLGTSGIYEQYF
cdr3_nt: TGTGCCAGCAGCTTAGGGACTAGCGGGATCTACGAGCAGTACTTC
clone_size: -
j_call: TRBJ2-7
d_call: TRBD2
v_call: TRBV7-3

cdr3_aa: CASSFIAESTDTQYF
cdr3_nt: TGCGCCAGCAGCTTCATAGCGGAAAGCACAGATACGCAGTATTTT
clone_size: once
j_call: TRBJ2-3
d_call: -
v_call: TRBV5-1

cdr3_aa: CASGPGVVGNTIYF
cdr3_nt: TGTGCCAGCGGTCCGGGGGTTGTTGGAAACACCATATATTTT
clone_size: few
j_call: TRBJ1-3
d_call: -
v_call: TRBV27

cdr3_aa: CASSPKTGVSYNEQFF
cdr3_nt: TGTGCCAGCAGCCCTAAGACAGGGGTCTCCTACAATGAGCAGTTCTTC
clone_size: -
j_call: TRBJ2-1
d_call: TRBD1
v_call: TRBV7-3

cdr3_aa: CASSPGTVKPQHF
cdr3_nt: TGTGCCAGCTCACCGGGGACTGTGAAGCCCCAGCATTTT
clone_size: -
j_call: TRBJ1-5
d_call: -
v_call: TRBV18

cdr3_aa: CASSLGTGAYEQYF
cdr3_nt: TGTGCCAGCAGCCTGGGGACAGGAGCCTACGAGCAGTACTTC
clone_size: -
j_call: TRBJ2-7
d_call: TRBD1
v_call: TRBV5-8

cdr3_aa: CASSISGRPNYGYTF
cdr3_nt: TGTGCCAGTAGTATATCCGGCAGGCCCAACTATGGCTACACCTTC
clone_size: few
j_call: TRBJ1-2
d_call: -
v_call: TRBV19

cdr3_aa: CASSVGDRGTYEQYF
cdr3_nt: TGTGCCAGCAGCGTAGGGGACAGGGGAACCTACGAGCAGTACTTC
clone_size: once
j_call: TRBJ2-7
d_call: TRBD1
v_call: TRBV9

cdr3_aa: CASSARGGQETQYF
cdr3_nt: TGTGCCAGCAGCGCCCGGGGGGGACAAGAGACCCAGTACTTC
clone_size: -
j_call: TRBJ2-5
d_call: TRBD2
v_call: TRBV9

cdr3_aa: CASSIWRRNRARVNEKLFF
cdr3_nt: TGTGCCAGTAGTATTTGGAGGCGAAACAGGGCAAGAGTTAATGAAAAACTGTTTTTT
clone_size: few
j_call: TRBJ1-4
d_call: -
v_call: TRBV19

cdr3_aa: CASSRGPENSYTF
cdr3_nt: TGTGCCAGCAGCCGGGGCCCTGAGAACAGCTACACCTTC
clone_size: -
j_call: TRBJ1-2
d_call: -
v_call: TRBV7-8

cdr3_aa: CASSGGQSSYEQYF
cdr3_nt: TGTGCCAGCAGCGGGGGCCAGAGCTCCTACGAGCAGTACTTC
clone_size: few
j_call: TRBJ2-7
d_call: -
v_call: TRBV7-9

cdr3_aa: CASSVGTANTGELFF
cdr3_nt: TGTGCCAGCAGCGTGGGGACAGCTAACACCGGGGAGCTGTTTTTT
clone_size: -
j_call: TRBJ2-2
d_call: TRBD1
v_call: TRBV5-4

cdr3_aa: CASSYIRQGGTEAFF
cdr3_nt: TGTGCCAGCAGTTACATCCGACAGGGGGGAACTGAAGCTTTCTTT
clone_size: -
j_call: TRBJ1-1
d_call: TRBD1
v_call: TRBV6-5

cdr3_aa: CASSQYGTSGRNNEQFF
cdr3_nt: TGTGCCAGCAGCCAATACGGGACTAGCGGGAGGAACAATGAGCAGTTCTTC
clone_size: -
j_call: TRBJ2-1
d_call: TRBD2
v_call: TRBV3-1/TRBV3-2

cdr3_aa: CASSEYRGLETQYF
cdr3_nt: TGTGCCAGCAGTGAATACAGGGGGCTAGAGACCCAGTACTTC
clone_size: -
j_call: TRBJ2-5
d_call: TRBD1
v_call: TRBV25-1

cdr3_aa: CASSTRGEGAKNIQYF
cdr3_nt: TGTGCCAGCAGTACCAGGGGTGAGGGAGCCAAAAACATTCAGTACTTC
clone_size: -
j_call: TRBJ2-4
d_call: -
v_call: TRBV6-2/TRBV6-3

cdr3_aa: CASSFLTAQSYEQYF
cdr3_nt: TGTGCCAGCAGTTTTCTAACCGCCCAATCCTACGAGCAGTACTTC
clone_size: -
j_call: TRBJ2-7
d_call: -
v_call: TRBV27

cdr3_aa: CAWSRGTEAFF
cdr3_nt: TGTGCCTGGAGTAGGGGCACTGAAGCTTTCTTT
clone_size: -
j_call: TRBJ1-1
d_call: -
v_call: TRBV30

cdr3_aa: CASSLHYEQYF
cdr3_nt: TGTGCCAGCAGTTTACACTACGAGCAGTACTTC
clone_size: -
j_call: TRBJ2-7
d_call: -
v_call: TRBV28

cdr3_aa: CASKAGAGGTEAFF
cdr3_nt: TGTGCCAGCAAGGCGGGGGCTGGGGGGACTGAAGCTTTCTTT
clone_size: once
j_call: TRBJ1-1
d_call: -
v_call: TRBV7-9

cdr3_aa: CASSSRLAGAQETQYF
cdr3_nt: TGCGCCAGCAGCTCTAGACTAGCGGGAGCCCAAGAGACCCAGTACTTC
clone_size: -
j_call: TRBJ2-5
d_call: TRBD2
v_call: TRBV5-1

cdr3_aa: CASTTRATGNTIYF
cdr3_nt: TGTGCCAGTACCACGAGGGCAACTGGAAACACCATATATTTT
clone_size: once
j_call: TRBJ1-3
d_call: -
v_call: TRBV19

cdr3_aa: CASSPGTSAYNEQFF
cdr3_nt: TGTGCCAGCAGCCCCGGGACTAGCGCTTACAATGAGCAGTTCTTC
clone_size: -
j_call: TRBJ2-1
d_call: TRBD2
v_call: TRBV9

cdr3_aa: CASSLGGTGDTQYF
cdr3_nt: TGTGCCAGCAGCTTGGGAGGGACTGGGGATACGCAGTATTTT
clone_size: -
j_call: TRBJ2-3
d_call: TRBD2
v_call: TRBV7-9

cdr3_aa: CASSQDVTSGRSRAKNIQYF
cdr3_nt: TGCGCCAGCAGCCAAGATGTGACTAGCGGGAGATCTAGAGCCAAAAACATTCAGTACTTC
clone_size: -
j_call: TRBJ2-4
d_call: TRBD2
v_call: TRBV4-3

cdr3_aa: CAWSPTSYEQFF
cdr3_nt: TGTGCCTGGAGTCCCACTAGCTATGAGCAGTTCTTC
clone_size: few
j_call: TRBJ2-1
d_call: -
v_call: TRBV30

cdr3_aa: CASSRQSPAEKLFF
cdr3_nt: TGTGCCAGCAGCAGACAGTCACCTGCTGAAAAACTGTTTTTT
clone_size: once
j_call: TRBJ1-4
d_call: -
v_call: TRBV7-9

cdr3_aa: CASSLYKTYEQYF
cdr3_nt: TGTGCCAGCAGTTTATACAAGACCTACGAGCAGTACTTC
clone_size: -
j_call: TRBJ2-7
d_call: -
v_call: TRBV27

cdr3_aa: CASSPGTGNQPQHF
cdr3_nt: TGTGCCAGCAGCCCGGGGACAGGGAATCAGCCCCAGCATTTT
clone_size: -
j_call: TRBJ1-5
d_call: TRBD1
v_call: TRBV5-4

cdr3_aa: CASSLGGLGSGNTIYF
cdr3_nt: TGTGCCAGCAGTTTGGGGGGGCTCGGCTCTGGAAACACCATATATTTT
clone_size: -
j_call: TRBJ1-3
d_call: -
v_call: TRBV28

cdr3_aa: CASSPAGTGARNEQYF
cdr3_nt: TGTGCCAGCAGTCCGGCCGGGACAGGGGCTCGTAACGAGCAGTACTTC
clone_size: -
j_call: TRBJ2-7
d_call: TRBD1
v_call: TRBV28

cdr3_aa: CASTDDRGYNSPLHF
cdr3_nt: TGTGCCAGCACCGACGACAGGGGCTATAATTCACCCCTCCACTTT
clone_size: -
j_call: TRBJ1-6
d_call: TRBD1
v_call: TRBV6-5

cdr3_aa: CASSITGDRGTGELFF
cdr3_nt: TGTGCCAGTAGTATAACTGGCGACAGGGGCACCGGGGAGCTGTTTTTT
clone_size: -
j_call: TRBJ2-2
d_call: TRBD1
v_call: TRBV19

cdr3_aa: CATSDSQGFGQPQHF
cdr3_nt: TGTGCCACCAGTGATTCCCAGGGGTTCGGTCAGCCCCAGCATTTT
clone_size: -
j_call: TRBJ1-5
d_call: -
v_call: TRBV24-1

cdr3_aa: CASSPTSGRADEQFF
cdr3_nt: TGTGCCAGCTCACCCACTAGCGGGAGGGCCGATGAGCAGTTCTTC
clone_size: -
j_call: TRBJ2-1
d_call: TRBD2
v_call: TRBV18

cdr3_aa: CASSLREGGGLNEQYF
cdr3_nt: TGTGCCAGCAGCCTCCGGGAAGGGGGCGGTCTCAACGAGCAGTACTTC
clone_size: -
j_call: TRBJ2-7
d_call: TRBD1
v_call: TRBV5-4

cdr3_aa: CASSDRLLKSYTF
cdr3_nt: TGTGCCAGCAGCGACAGGCTCCTGAAGAGCTACACCTTC
clone_size: -
j_call: TRBJ1-2
d_call: -
v_call: TRBV6-5